The source of this T cell receptor beta chain is a study of T cells in Graves' hyperthyroidism and ophthalmopathy. The TCR beta CDR3 regions underwent amplification using RNA transcripts as the source. First-round RT-PCR targeting the TCR CDR3 was performed with the HTBI primer set. In TCRdb, the multiplex PCR reads were re-called with MiXCR into one record per CDR3 protein. This table has about 420,000 distinct CDR3 sequences, roughly 13% appearing once. The sequence was collected from a woman younger than 30 with Graves' hyperthyroidism. Sequenced: blood.

The CDR3 nucleotides read TGTGCCAGTAGTATACTCCGATCACCAGGGCAGTTCTTC. It is translated as CASSILRSPGQFF. V is TRBV19 and J is TRBJ2-1; D is ambiguous. Germline CDR1 LNHDA, CDR2 SQIVND (reference sequence). There are 13 residues in the CDR3. V was pared by 2 bases and J by 12 bases, with 14 bases between.